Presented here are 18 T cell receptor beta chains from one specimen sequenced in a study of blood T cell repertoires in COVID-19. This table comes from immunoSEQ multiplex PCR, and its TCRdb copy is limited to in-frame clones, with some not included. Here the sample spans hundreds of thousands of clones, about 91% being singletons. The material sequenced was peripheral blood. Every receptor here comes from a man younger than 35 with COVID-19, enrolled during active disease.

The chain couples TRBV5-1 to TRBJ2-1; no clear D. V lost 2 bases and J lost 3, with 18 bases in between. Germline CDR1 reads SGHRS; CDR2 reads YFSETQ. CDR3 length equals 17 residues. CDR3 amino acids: CASSFQKSAALYNEQFF. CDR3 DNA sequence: TGCGCCAGCAGCTTCCAAAAGAGCGCCGCTCTCTACAATGAGCAGTTCTTC.

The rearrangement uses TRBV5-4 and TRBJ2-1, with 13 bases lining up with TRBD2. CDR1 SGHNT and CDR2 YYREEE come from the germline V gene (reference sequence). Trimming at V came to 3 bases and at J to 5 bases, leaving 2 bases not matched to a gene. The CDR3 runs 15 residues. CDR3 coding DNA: TGTGCCAGCAGCTCCGGGACTAGCGGGAACAATGAGCAGTTCTTC. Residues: CASSSGTSGNNEQFF. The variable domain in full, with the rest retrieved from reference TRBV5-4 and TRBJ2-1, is ETGVTQSPTHLIKTRGQQVTLRCSSQSGHNTVSWYQQALGQGPQFIFQYYREEENGRGNFPPRFSGLQFPNYSSELNVNALELDDSALYLCASSSGTSGNNEQFFGPGTRLTVL.

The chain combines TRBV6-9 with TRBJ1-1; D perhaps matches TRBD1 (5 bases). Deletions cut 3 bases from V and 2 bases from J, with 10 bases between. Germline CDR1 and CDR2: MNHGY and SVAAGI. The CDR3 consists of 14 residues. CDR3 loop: CASSYARANTEAFF. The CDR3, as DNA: TGTGCCAGCAGTTACGCCAGGGCAAACACTGAAGCTTTCTTT.

In DNA, the CDR3 is TGTGCCAGTAGTCCCACCGAAAGTTTCGGAGGCGGGGAGCTGTTTTTT. This encodes CASSPTESFGGGELFF. V and J are TRBV19 and TRBJ2-2; D is possibly TRBD2 (5 bases). The CDR3 spans 16 residues. The V gene lost 5 bases and the J gene lost 7 bases, with 20 bases spanning the gap. The germline CDR1 and CDR2 sequences are LNHDA and SQIVND (reference sequence).

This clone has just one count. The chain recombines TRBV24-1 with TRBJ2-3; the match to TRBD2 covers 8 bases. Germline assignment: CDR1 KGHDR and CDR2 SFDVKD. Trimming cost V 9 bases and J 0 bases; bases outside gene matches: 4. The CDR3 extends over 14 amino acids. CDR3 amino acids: CATALADSTDTQYF. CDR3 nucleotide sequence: TGTGCCACCGCACTAGCGGATAGCACAGATACGCAGTATTTT.

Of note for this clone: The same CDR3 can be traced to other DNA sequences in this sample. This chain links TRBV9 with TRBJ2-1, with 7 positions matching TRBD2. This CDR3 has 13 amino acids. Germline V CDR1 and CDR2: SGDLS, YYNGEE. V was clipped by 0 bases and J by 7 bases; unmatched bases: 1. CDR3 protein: CASSVGLANEQFF. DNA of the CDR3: TGTGCCAGCAGCGTAGGACTAGCAAATGAGCAGTTCTTC.

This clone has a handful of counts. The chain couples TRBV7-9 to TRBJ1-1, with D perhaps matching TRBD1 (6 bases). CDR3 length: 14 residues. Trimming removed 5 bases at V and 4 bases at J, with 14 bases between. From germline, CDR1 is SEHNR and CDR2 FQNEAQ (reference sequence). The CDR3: CASSPRFRGTEAFF. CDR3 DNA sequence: TGTGCCAGCAGCCCCCGCTTCAGGGGCACTGAAGCTTTCTTT.

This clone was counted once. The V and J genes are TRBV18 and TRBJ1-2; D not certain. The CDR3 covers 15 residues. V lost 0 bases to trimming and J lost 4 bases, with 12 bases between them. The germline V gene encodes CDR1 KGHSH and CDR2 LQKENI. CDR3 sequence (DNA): TGTGCCAGCTCACCACCCGGGGTGGAGTCCTATGGCTACACCTTC. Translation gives CASSPPGVESYGYTF.

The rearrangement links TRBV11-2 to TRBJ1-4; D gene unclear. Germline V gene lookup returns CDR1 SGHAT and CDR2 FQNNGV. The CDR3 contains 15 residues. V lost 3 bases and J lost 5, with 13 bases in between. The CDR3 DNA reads TGTGCCAGCAGCTTCACGAGGGCCCTAAATGAAAAACTGTTTTTT. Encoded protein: CASSFTRALNEKLFF.

The CDR3 nucleotides read TGTGCCAGCAGCCTGGTAGCGGGAGGGCTCTACGAGCAGTACTTC. Protein: CASSLVAGGLYEQYF. The chain is built from TRBV3-1 (or the pseudogene TRBV3-2) and TRBJ2-7, with TRBD2 identical over 11 bases. V lost 4 bases to trimming and J lost 3 bases; unmatched junction nucleotides: 5. Germline V gene sequence: CDR1 LGHDT, CDR2 YNNKEL (reference sequence). CDR3 length equals 15 residues.

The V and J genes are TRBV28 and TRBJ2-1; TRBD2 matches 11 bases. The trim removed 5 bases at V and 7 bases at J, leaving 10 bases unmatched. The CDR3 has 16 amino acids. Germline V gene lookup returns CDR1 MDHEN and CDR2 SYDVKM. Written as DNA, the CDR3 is TGTGCCAGCAGTCGCCCGGGACTAGCGGAGAGGAATGAGCAGTTCTTC. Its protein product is CASSRPGLAERNEQFF.

CDR3 in DNA: TGCGCCAGCAGCTTGGCCAACCGCGGTAAACCCTACGAGCAGTACTTC. Its translation is CASSLANRGKPYEQYF. This chain joins TRBV5-1 and TRBJ2-7; D is uncertain. V dropped 0 bases and J dropped 2 bases, with 15 bases sitting between them. Germline assignment: CDR1 SGHRS and CDR2 YFSETQ. This CDR3 is built from 16 residues.

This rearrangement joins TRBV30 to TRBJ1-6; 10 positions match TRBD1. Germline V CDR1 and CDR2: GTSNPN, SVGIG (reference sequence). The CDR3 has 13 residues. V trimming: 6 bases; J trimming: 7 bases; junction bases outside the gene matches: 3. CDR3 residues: CACQGQGNSPLHF. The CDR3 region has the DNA TGTGCCTGCCAGGGACAGGGGAATTCACCCCTCCACTTT.

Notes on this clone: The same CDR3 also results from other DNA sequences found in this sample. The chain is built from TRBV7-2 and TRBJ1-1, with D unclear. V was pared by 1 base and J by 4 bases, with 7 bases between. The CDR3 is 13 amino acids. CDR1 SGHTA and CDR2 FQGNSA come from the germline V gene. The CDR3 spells CASSLERGTEAFF. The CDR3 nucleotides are TGTGCCAGCAGCTTAGAACGAGGCACTGAAGCTTTCTTT.

The CDR3 coding sequence is TGTGCCAGCAGCGTAGCTACGACAGGGGCTGCGGTAGGTGAGCAGTTCTTC. It yields the protein CASSVATTGAAVGEQFF. The chain joins TRBV9 to TRBJ2-1; 8 nucleotides match TRBD1. V lost 0 bases and J lost 9; bases outside the gene matches: 14. Germline CDR1 and CDR2: SGDLS and YYNGEE. CDR3 length equals 17 residues.

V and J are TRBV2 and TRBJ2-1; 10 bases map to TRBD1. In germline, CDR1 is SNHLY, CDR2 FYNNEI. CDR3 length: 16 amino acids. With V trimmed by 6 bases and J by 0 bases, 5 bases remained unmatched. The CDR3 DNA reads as TGTGCCAGCAGGACCGGGACAGGGGCCTCCTACAATGAGCAGTTCTTC. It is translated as CASRTGTGASYNEQFF.

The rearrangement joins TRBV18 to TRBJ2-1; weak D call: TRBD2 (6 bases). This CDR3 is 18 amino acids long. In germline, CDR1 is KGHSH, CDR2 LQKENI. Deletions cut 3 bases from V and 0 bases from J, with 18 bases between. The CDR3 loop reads CASSPLGGRGSSYNEQFF. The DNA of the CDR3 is TGTGCCAGCTCACCGTTGGGGGGACGGGGGAGCTCCTACAATGAGCAGTTCTTC.

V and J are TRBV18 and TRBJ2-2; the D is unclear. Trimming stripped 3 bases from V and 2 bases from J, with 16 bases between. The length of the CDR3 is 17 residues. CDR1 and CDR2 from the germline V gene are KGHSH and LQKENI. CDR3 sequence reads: CASSPFLADNNTGELFF. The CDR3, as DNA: TGTGCCAGCTCACCTTTCCTCGCGGATAATAACACCGGGGAGCTGTTTTTT.